Each of the 9 T cell receptor beta chains below was sequenced from the same sample in a study of response to subunit inactivated influenza vaccine. Each CDR3 protein is one row after TCRdb ran MiXCR on the RT-PCR reads. The repertoire holds more than 500,000 distinct CDR3 sequences, with roughly 12% as singletons. The sample was also linked to a second study, of T cells expressing NK-cell markers. That paper notes: UMIs accompanied the 5'RACE template switching by which TCR beta cDNA was made.

This material consisted of PBMCs from blood, taken on the day of vaccination. These receptors came from a man in his fifties who received an inactivated influenza vaccine.

This clonotype was detected a few times. This rearrangement joins TRBV28 to TRBJ2-7; D uncertain. The germline V gene has CDR1 MDHEN and CDR2 SYDVKM. There are 18 residues in the CDR3. V lost 3 bases and J 0 bases, leaving 21 bases between the germline ends. CDR3 nucleotide sequence: TGTGCCAGCAGTTTCTCCGACAATACCCCACTTCCCTCCTACGAGCAGTACTTC. As protein: CASSFSDNTPLPSYEQYF.

The gene calls are TRBV5-1 and TRBJ2-7; tentative D call: TRBD2 (5 bases). V lost 1 base, J lost 3 bases, and 14 bases lay in between. The CDR3 contains 15 residues. CDR1 is SGHRS, CDR2 YFSETQ, per germline. CDR3 residues: CASSLNGNTVYEQYF. The CDR3 coding sequence is TGCGCCAGCAGCTTGAACGGGAATACTGTCTACGAGCAGTACTTC.

The rearrangement links TRBV5-1 to TRBJ1-1; D gene uncertain. The CDR3 covers 15 residues. CDR1 and CDR2 from the germline V gene are SGHRS and YFSETQ. Trimming removed 1 base at V and 0 bases at J, with 10 bases between. The CDR3 bases are TGCGCCAGCAGCTTGTTAGGTTCAATGAACACTGAAGCTTTCTTT. Its protein is CASSLLGSMNTEAFF.

This clonotype has more than one count but fewer than ten. This chain connects TRBV20-1 to TRBJ2-6; D might be TRBD1 (5 bases). This CDR3 has 15 residues. The V gene lost 6 bases and the J gene lost 3 bases, with 15 bases spanning the gap. Germline CDR1 reads DFQATT; CDR2 reads SNEGSKA (reference sequence). The CDR3 DNA sequence: TGCAGTGCCCTGAAAGGGGCTCTTGGGGCCAACGTCCTGACTTTC. Protein sequence: CSALKGALGANVLTF.

This clonotype was recorded many times. The CDR3 sequence: CASSSPGRGYGYTF. CDR3 sequence (DNA): TGTGCCAGCAGTTCCCCAGGGAGAGGCTATGGCTACACCTTC. The chain has TRBV28 and TRBJ1-2; weak D call: TRBD1 (5 bases). The length of the CDR3 is 14 residues. V was shortened by 4 bases and J by 4 bases, with 13 bases between the two germline ends. Germline CDR1 MDHEN, CDR2 SYDVKM.

The chain combines TRBV20-1 with TRBJ2-2; maybe TRBD1 (7 bases). Germline assignment: CDR1 DFQATT and CDR2 SNEGSKA (reference sequence). V shed 0 bases and J shed 3 bases, with 14 bases lying between them. This CDR3 contains 16 residues. CDR3 DNA: TGCAGTGCTAGAGATAGGATCAGGGGGGACACCGGGGAGCTGTTTTTT. Translating it yields CSARDRIRGDTGELFF.

This clonotype was counted many times. The chain employs TRBV9 and TRBJ1-1; D gene ambiguous. Germline assignment: CDR1 SGDLS and CDR2 YYNGEE. The CDR3 runs to 13 residues. V was trimmed by 3 bases and J by 0 bases, leaving 6 bases between them. The CDR3 bases are TGTGCCAGCAGCGGACATCTGAACACTGAAGCTTTCTTT. The encoded protein is CASSGHLNTEAFF. The full variable domain, rest sourced from reference TRBV9 and TRBJ1-1, is DSGVTQTPKHLITATGQRVTLRCSPRSGDLSVYWYQQSLDQGLQFLIQYYNGEERAKGNILERFSAQQFPDLHSELNLSSLELGDSALYFCASSGHLNTEAFFGQGTRLTVV.

V usage is TRBV7-7 and J usage is TRBJ2-2; D is possibly TRBD1 or TRBD2 (5 bases each). V lost 3 bases, J lost 4 bases, and 15 bases lay in between. Germline CDR1 SSHAT, CDR2 FNYEAQ (reference sequence). CDR3 length: 16 residues. The CDR3 DNA reads as TGTGCCAGCAGCTTGGGGGTCGAGAGGTTCACCGGGGAGCTGTTTTTT. Its protein is CASSLGVERFTGELFF.

With regard to this clonotype: A much larger clone is a single base away; this may be a read error. This chain uses TRBV11-2 with TRBJ2-1, with a possible D match to TRBD2 (6 bases). Looked up from germline, CDR1 is SGHAT and CDR2 is FQNNGV. Trimming took off 4 bases at V and 11 bases at J, with 12 bases between the two ends. The CDR3 is 12 residues long. CDR3 region: CASSSSGGKQFF. CDR3 DNA: TGTGCCAGCAGCTCCTCTGGGGGGAAGCAGTTCTTC.